The T cell receptor beta chain described here comes from a study of radiation and T cells in renal cell carcinoma. As for the study in general: Nephrectomy followed 15 Gy stereotactic body radiation by 4 weeks.

Per the germline V gene, CDR1 is SGHVS and CDR2 is FQNEAQ. Trimming took 3 bases from V and 2 from J, leaving 17 bases between them. The CDR3 has 17 residues. Stated time point: blood 2 weeks post-SBRT. Sample treatment: 15 Gy SBRT to primary tumor, nephrectomy 4 weeks later. Blood was sampled at baseline, 2 weeks and 4 weeks after SBRT. The patient's renal cell carcinoma had clear cell pathology. The protocol was immunoSEQ multiplex PCR, while the TCRdb copy is restricted to in-frame clones and leaves out a portion. The table records fewer than 55,000 clones, more than 80% of them present only once. Sequencing was performed on blood, taken from a patient whose treatment included radiotherapy and nephrectomy. The V gene is TRBV7-8, the J gene TRBJ1-5; D gene unclear. This sequence was found in a woman in her 70s with renal cell carcinoma. The CDR3 DNA sequence: TGTGCCAGCAGCTTCCCCCCCGGCGATGGGGGCAATCAGCCCCAGCATTTT. Translating gives CASSFPPGDGGNQPQHF.